This T cell receptor (beta chain) originates from a study of Graves' ophthalmopathy and Graves' hyperthyroidism. Trimming cost V 3 bases and J 2 bases, with 13 bases left between them. The CDR3 spans 15 residues. The authors amplified TCR beta CDR3 regions from RNA transcripts. Scientists carried out first-round RT-PCR using HTBI primers and then a second-round multiplex PCR. TCRdb reprocessed the multiplex PCR reads via MiXCR and lists one record per CDR3 protein. Of around 1,200,000 distinct CDR3 sequences in the sample, around a third were seen once. At least ten counts were recorded for this clonotype.

The chain joins TRBV12-3 or TRBV12-4 to TRBJ2-5; D not resolved. The sequencing sample was made of peripheral blood or thyroid tissue (not recorded which). The sequence was obtained from an adult man with Graves' hyperthyroidism. CDR3 DNA sequence: TGTGCCAGCAGTTTCGAGAATACCCCACAAGAGACCCAGTACTTC. As protein: CASSFENTPQETQYF.